These 20 T cell receptor beta chains came from one sample sequenced in a study of glioma-infiltrating T cells. The iRepertoire nested amplicon-rescue multiplex PCR amplified TCR alpha and beta CDR3s from RNA. MiXCR, applied by TCRdb to the multiplex PCR reads, yields one record per CDR3 protein. The sample shows roughly 190,000 distinct CDR3 sequences, around 30% of them seen only once. The material sequenced was glioma tissue, nonneoplastic brain tissue, or PBMCs (not recorded which). The origin of the receptors is a human donor with low-grade glioma or glioblastoma, undergoing nonglioma brain surgery, or in good health (not recorded which).

This clonotype was counted at least ten times. CDR3 loop: CASSSGTITYNEQFF. The CDR3 nucleotides read TGTGCCAGCAGTTCCGGGACTATCACCTACAATGAGCAGTTCTTC. The rearrangement uses TRBV28 and TRBJ2-1; TRBD2 agrees at 7 bases. In germline, CDR1 is MDHEN, CDR2 SYDVKM. The V and J ends lost 4 bases and 2 bases, in that order; junction bases with no gene match: 5. The CDR3 runs to 15 residues.

This clonotype was found many times. This chain joins TRBV7-9 and TRBJ2-1; D call uncertain. This CDR3 region has 13 residues. Germline-derived CDR1 and CDR2 are SEHNR and FQNEAQ (reference sequence). V was clipped by 1 base and J by 9 bases, with 10 bases between them. The CDR3 is CASSLGSNSEQFF. Written as DNA, the CDR3 is TGTGCCAGCAGCTTAGGTTCCAACAGTGAGCAGTTCTTC.

The V gene is TRBV7-2, the J gene TRBJ2-7, with D maybe TRBD2 (5 bases). Germline lookup yields CDR1 SGHTA and CDR2 FQGNSA. The CDR3 runs to 13 residues. V was clipped by 2 bases and J by 6 bases, with 11 bases between them. The CDR3: CASSLLREGEQYF. DNA for the CDR3: TGTGCCAGCAGCTTACTCCGCGAGGGCGAGCAGTACTTC.

In the case of this clonotype: One base away lies a much larger clone, so this may be a sequencing read error. The CDR3 DNA reads as TGTGCCAGTAGTATAGGACGGGATGTTGGGACCCAGTACTTC. Protein product: CASSIGRDVGTQYF. This rearrangement joins TRBV19 to TRBJ2-5, with D perhaps matching TRBD2 (5 bases). Germline CDR1 is LNHDA and CDR2 is SQIVND (reference sequence). The germline V and J ends were trimmed by 1 base and 7 bases, with 13 bases remaining between them. CDR3 length: 14 residues. Variable domain in full (rest from reference TRBV19 and TRBJ2-5): DGGITQSPKYLFRKEGQNVTLSCEQNLNHDAMYWYRQDPGQGLRLIYYSQIVNDFQKGDIAEGYSVSREKKESFPLTVTSAQKNPTAFYLCASSIGRDVGTQYFGPGTRLLVL.

The table lists this clonotype with many counts. This chain joins TRBV20-1 and TRBJ1-1, with D possibly matching TRBD1 (6 bases). This CDR3 comprises 14 residues. Germline V gives CDR1 DFQATT, CDR2 SNEGSKA (reference sequence). Trimming pared 5 bases from V and 5 bases from J, leaving 18 bases between. The chain's CDR3 is CSAPAGGLGTEAFF. The CDR3 nucleotides are TGCAGTGCTCCGGCTGGGGGGCTCGGAACTGAAGCTTTCTTT.

This clonotype was observed a few times. A read error may account for a junction end that differs from germline. V is TRBV6-2 or TRBV6-3 and J is TRBJ2-7; D might be TRBD1 (6 bases). The CDR3 runs to 15 residues. The germline V gene encodes CDR1 MNHEY and CDR2 SVGEGT. For the CDR3, the DNA is TGTGCCATCAGTGGACCACAGGGAGTTAGTTTCGAGCAGTACTTC. Amino acid sequence: CAISGPQGVSFEQYF.

This clonotype was seen at least ten times. The chain combines TRBV7-2 with TRBJ2-2, with D perhaps matching TRBD1 or TRBD2 (6 bases each). Per germline, CDR1 SGHTA and CDR2 FQGNSA. The V end lost 6 bases, the J end lost 6 bases, and 17 bases lay between the germline ends. The CDR3 covers 15 residues. CDR3 DNA sequence: TGTGCCAGCAGATTTTGGGGGGCCCAGTCCGGGGAGCTGTTTTTT. It codes for CASRFWGAQSGELFF.

Remarks on this clonotype: One junction end disagrees with the germline gene, perhaps due to a read error. V gene TRBV7-3 combines with J gene TRBJ1-1; 9 bases are a match to TRBD1. CDR1 is SGHTA, CDR2 FQGTGA, per germline. The CDR3 is 14 amino acids. The CDR3 bases are TGTGCCAGAAGCTTACAGGGGGCGAACACTGAAGCTTTCTTT. This codes for CARSLQGANTEAFF. The full variable domain, rest sourced from reference TRBV7-3 and TRBJ1-1, is GAGVSQTPSNKVTEKGKYVELRCDPISGHTALYWYRQSLGQGPEFLIYFQGTGAADDSGLPNDRFFAVRPEGSVSTLKIQRTERGDSAVYLCARSLQGANTEAFFGQGTRLTVV.

This clonotype was observed a few times. The genes are TRBV18 and TRBJ2-5; TRBD1 is a possible D gene (6 bases). The CDR3 length is 15 residues. Germline values: CDR1 KGHSH, CDR2 LQKENI. V shed 3 bases and J shed 0 bases, with 11 bases lying between them. The CDR3 coding sequence is TGTGCCAGCTCACCGACGACAGGCTACCAAGAGACCCAGTACTTC. Its translation is CASSPTTGYQETQYF.

To note about this clonotype: A much larger clone lies one base from this, so it may be a read error. The chain recombines TRBV14 with TRBJ2-1, with D perhaps being TRBD1 or TRBD2 (6 bases each). Looked up from germline, CDR1 is SGHDN and CDR2 is FVKESK. This CDR3 spans 13 amino acids. CDR3 in amino acids: CASSRWRDNEQLF. The CDR3 DNA follows: TGTGCCAGCAGCCGCTGGAGGGACAATGAGCAGCTCTTC.

This clonotype was detected a few times. The V gene is TRBV12-3 or TRBV12-4, the J gene TRBJ1-5, with D maybe TRBD1 (5 bases). V was trimmed by 6 bases and J by 3 bases, leaving 12 bases between them. The CDR3 runs to 14 residues. This chain's CDR3 is CASRRDVDNQPQHF. In nucleotides, the CDR3 is TGTGCCAGCAGAAGGGACGTAGACAATCAGCCCCAGCATTTT.

V usage is TRBV24-1 and J usage is TRBJ2-1; D remains ambiguous. Per germline, CDR1 KGHDR and CDR2 SFDVKD. V lost 4 bases and J lost 9, with 15 bases in between. This CDR3 is 14 amino acids long. The CDR3 is CATSEEGKNREQFF. CDR3 nucleotide sequence: TGTGCCACCAGTGAGGAAGGGAAAAACCGTGAGCAGTTCTTC.

This clonotype was counted at least ten times. The chain recombines TRBV4-1 with TRBJ2-7, with D uncertain. Germline V lookup: CDR1 MGHRA, CDR2 YSYEKL. Trimming shortened V by 0 bases and J by 4 bases, and 16 bases separated the two germline ends. CDR3 length equals 16 residues. In DNA, the CDR3 is TGCGCCAGCAGCCAAGAGACGGCCCGCGGTGGGTACGAGCAGTACTTC. Translated: CASSQETARGGYEQYF.

Concerning this clonotype: A much bigger clone sits one base away, suggesting this may be a read error. The conserved phenylalanine or tryptophan normally closing the CDR3 is absent here, so this likely arose from a read error. V usage is TRBV5-1 and J usage is TRBJ2-1; D perhaps matches TRBD1 (6 bases). Per the germline V gene, CDR1 is SGHRS and CDR2 is YFSETQ. The CDR3 covers 13 residues. Trimming removed 5 bases at V and 7 bases at J, with 13 bases between. The CDR3 region is CASRSFQGNEQFS. In nucleotides, the CDR3 is TGCGCCAGCAGATCATTCCAGGGGAATGAGCAGTTCTCC.

In this sample, this clonotype turned up many times. The V and J genes are TRBV27 and TRBJ2-3; 12 nucleotides match TRBD2. The germline gives CDR1 MNHEY, CDR2 SMNVEV (reference sequence). The CDR3 spans 15 residues. The V gene end was trimmed by 5 bases and the J gene end by 0 bases; junction bases not matched to a gene: 0. The CDR3, as DNA: TGTGCCAGCAGTGGGACTAGCGGGAGCACAGATACGCAGTATTTT. It encodes CASSGTSGSTDTQYF.

There are many counts of this clonotype. This chain joins TRBV19 and TRBJ1-5; no clear D. Germline values: CDR1 LNHDA, CDR2 SQIVND (reference sequence). Between the trimmed V and J ends, which lost 4 bases and 3 bases, there was a span of 10 bases. This CDR3 spans 14 amino acids. This CDR3 is CASSTITINQPQHF. CDR3 bases: TGTGCCAGTAGTACGATCACAATCAATCAGCCCCAGCATTTT. Complete variable domain (other parts from reference TRBV19 and TRBJ1-5): DGGITQSPKYLFRKEGQNVTLSCEQNLNHDAMYWYRQDPGQGLRLIYYSQIVNDFQKGDIAEGYSVSREKKESFPLTVTSAQKNPTAFYLCASSTITINQPQHFGDGTRLSIL.

This clonotype was observed a handful of times. CDR3 loop: CASSPEARTQQYF. The CDR3 coding sequence is TGTGCCAGCAGCCCCGAGGCAAGGACGCAGCAGTACTTC. The V and J genes are TRBV7-9 and TRBJ2-7; D not certain. The CDR3 loop spans 13 amino acids. The germline V and J ends were trimmed by 5 bases and 8 bases, with 16 bases remaining between them. Germline loops: CDR1 SEHNR, CDR2 FQNEAQ (reference sequence).

A remark on this clonotype: One base away lies a much larger clone, so this may be a sequencing read error. The chain links TRBV6-5 to TRBJ2-3; TRBD2 matches at 10 bases. CDR3 size: 16 residues. Germline assignment: CDR1 MNHEY and CDR2 SVGAGI. Here the CDR3 reads CSISPSGSASTDTQYF. DNA for the CDR3: TGTTCCATCAGCCCTAGCGGGAGTGCTAGCACAGATACGCAGTATTTT.

This clonotype was counted at least ten times. The chain employs TRBV24-1 and TRBJ2-3, with TRBD1 identical over 9 bases. Germline CDR1 is KGHDR and CDR2 is SFDVKD. V shed 4 bases, J shed 3 bases, and the junction held 7 bases outside the gene matches. This CDR3 region has 16 residues. The CDR3 DNA sequence: TGTGCCACCAGTGACCTGACAGGGGGAAGGACAGATACGCAGTATTTT. Residues: CATSDLTGGRTDTQYF.

In its sample, this clonotype was seen a few times. The chain links TRBV19 to TRBJ2-7; D is perhaps TRBD1 (5 bases). The CDR3 contains 12 residues. V lost 9 bases, J lost 5 bases, and 14 bases lay in between. Germline V gives CDR1 LNHDA, CDR2 SQIVND (reference sequence). CDR3 protein: CASTGPVNEQYF. In nucleotides, the CDR3 is TGTGCCAGCACAGGTCCGGTAAACGAGCAGTACTTC.